This entry is about one T cell receptor beta chain. Its antigen is still unknown. RNA transcripts provided the source from which TCR beta CDR3 regions were amplified. First-round RT-PCR with HTBI primers amplified the TCR CDR3 region. TCRdb fed the multiplex PCR reads into MiXCR, producing one record per CDR3 protein. Found here are about 760,000 distinct CDR3 sequences, under 45% of them singletons; the top ten hold less than 40%. The data were obtained in a study of T cells in Graves' hyperthyroidism and ophthalmopathy. Looking at the study overall: Peripheral blood draws took place at initial diagnosis, ahead of any treatment. General study results and limits: Most expanded thyroid clonotypes above 0.001 recurred in blood.

The CDR3 runs 13 residues. The germline CDR1 and CDR2 sequences are MGHRA and YSYEKL. Trimming cost V 10 bases and J 5 bases; bases outside gene matches: 6. Patients aged 18 to 65 had newly diagnosed hyperthyroidism lasting under 2 months. Fresh 10 ml peripheral blood yielded PBMCs. This chain uses TRBV4-1 with TRBJ2-1, with TRBD1 identical over 9 bases. The origin of this receptor is a woman aged 40 to 49 with Graves' hyperthyroidism. The material sequenced was blood. The CDR3 nucleotides read TGCGCCATCGGACAGGGGCGGGACAATGAGCAGTTCTTC. Protein sequence: CAIGQGRDNEQFF.